The present TCR beta chain was sequenced within a study of PD-1 blockade in classical Hodgkin lymphoma. Documented time point: cycle 4 day 1 (C4D1), after more than five weeks of nivolumab. Brentuximab vedotin exposure varied among the patients, all of whom had relapsed after autologous stem cell transplantation. Investigators isolated CD4+ T cells from thawed PBMCs through magnetic negative selection. Patients had relapsed/refractory classical Hodgkin lymphoma with complete response, partial response or progressive disease as best response. The germline CDR1 and CDR2 sequences are SGHRS and YFSETQ. V was trimmed by 4 bases and J by 6 bases, leaving 14 bases between them. The CDR3 is 14 amino acids. Study-level findings and limits: Repertoire differences lack defined causes, possibly disease activity or prior therapy. By C4D1, CD4+ diversity increased significantly, especially in complete responders.

In its sample, this clone was seen once. Antigen: not known. The protocol was immunoSEQ multiplex PCR, while the TCRdb copy is restricted to in-frame clones and leaves out a portion. Of 25,000 to 30,000 clones in the sample, approximately 78% are singletons; the top ten hold about 0.64%. The sequence derives from a human donor with classical Hodgkin lymphoma. The material sequenced was CD4+ T cells from blood, taken before the fourth cycle of nivolumab. The chain is built from TRBV5-1 and TRBJ1-5; D may be TRBD1 (6 bases). The CDR3 region has the DNA TGCGCCAGCAGCCTACAGGGCTCGGGTCAGCCCCAGCATTTT. It yields the protein CASSLQGSGQPQHF.